The present TCR beta chain was sequenced within a study of T cell repertoires in cytomegalovirus infection. This CDR3 contains 14 residues. Germline V gene lookup returns CDR1 DFQATT and CDR2 SNEGSKA (reference sequence). V dropped 3 bases and J dropped 1 base, with 12 bases sitting between them. TCRdb ran MiXCR on the reads and lists one entry per CDR3 protein. The data contain about 130,000 distinct CDR3 sequences, 7.5% to 9% of them singletons. The chain carries TRBV20-1 and TRBJ1-1; D gene uncertain. The sample consisted of PBMCs. The receptor was derived from a human donor in good health (CMV status not recorded). Some clones in this sample may be carry-over from other donors' samples. CDR3 sequence reads: CSASPLSWNTEAFF. The CDR3 bases are TGCAGTGCTAGTCCCCTGTCCTGGAACACTGAAGCTTTCTTT.